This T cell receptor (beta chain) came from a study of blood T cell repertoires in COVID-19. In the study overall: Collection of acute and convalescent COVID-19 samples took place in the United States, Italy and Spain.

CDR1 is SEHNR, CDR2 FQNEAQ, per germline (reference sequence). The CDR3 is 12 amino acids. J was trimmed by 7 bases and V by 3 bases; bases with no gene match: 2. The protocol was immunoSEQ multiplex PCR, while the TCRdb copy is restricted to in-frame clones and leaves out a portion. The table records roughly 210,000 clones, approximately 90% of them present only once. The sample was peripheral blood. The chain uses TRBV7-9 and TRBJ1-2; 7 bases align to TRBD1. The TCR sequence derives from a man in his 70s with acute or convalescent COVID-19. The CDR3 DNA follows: TGTGCCAGCAGCTTGACAGGGATTGGCTACACCTTC. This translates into CASSLTGIGYTF.